This TCR beta chain was sequenced in a study of T cells in Graves' hyperthyroidism and ophthalmopathy. The ends lost 5 bases at V and 0 bases at J; junction bases unmatched: 1. The CDR3 sequence is 13 residues long. Germline V CDR1 and CDR2: SGHAT, FQNNGV. Amplified regions were TCR beta CDR3 sequences from RNA transcripts. HTBI primers drove first-round RT-PCR of the TCR CDR3. TCRdb recomputed calls from the multiplex PCR reads with MiXCR, one row per CDR3 protein. The data hold roughly 99,000 distinct CDR3 sequences, with more than 15% observed a single time. Hyperthyroidism was newly diagnosed in patients aged 18 to 65 (duration under 2 months). The table lists this clonotype with many counts.

The clonotype comes from a woman between 45 and 65 years old with Graves' hyperthyroidism. The chain employs TRBV11-2 and TRBJ2-7; 7 bases are a match to TRBD2. Sequencing used blood. This CDR3 is CASSGGSSYEQYV. The CDR3 region has the DNA TGTGCCAGCAGCGGCGGGAGCTCCTACGAGCAGTACGTC.